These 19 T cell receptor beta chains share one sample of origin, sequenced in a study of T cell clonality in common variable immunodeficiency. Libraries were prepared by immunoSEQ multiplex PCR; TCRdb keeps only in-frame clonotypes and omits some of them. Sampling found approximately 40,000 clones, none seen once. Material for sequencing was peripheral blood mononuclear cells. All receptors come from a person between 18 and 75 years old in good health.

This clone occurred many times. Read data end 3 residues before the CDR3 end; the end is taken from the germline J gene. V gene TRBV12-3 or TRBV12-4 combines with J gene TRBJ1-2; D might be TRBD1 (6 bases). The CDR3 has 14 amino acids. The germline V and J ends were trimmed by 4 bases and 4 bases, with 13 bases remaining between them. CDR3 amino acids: CASSSTGFSYGYTF. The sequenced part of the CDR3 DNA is TGTGCCAGCAGTTCTACAGGGTTCTCCTATGGC.

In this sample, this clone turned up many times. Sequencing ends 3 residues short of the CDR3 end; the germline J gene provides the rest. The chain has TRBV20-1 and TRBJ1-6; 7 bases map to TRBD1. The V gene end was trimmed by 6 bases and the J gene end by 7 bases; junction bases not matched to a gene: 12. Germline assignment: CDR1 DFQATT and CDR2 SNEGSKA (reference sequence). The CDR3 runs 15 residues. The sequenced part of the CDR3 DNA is TGCAGTGCGAGGTTTATCGGACAGGAGAATTCACCC. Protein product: CSARFIGQENSP. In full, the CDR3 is CSARFIGQENSPLHF.

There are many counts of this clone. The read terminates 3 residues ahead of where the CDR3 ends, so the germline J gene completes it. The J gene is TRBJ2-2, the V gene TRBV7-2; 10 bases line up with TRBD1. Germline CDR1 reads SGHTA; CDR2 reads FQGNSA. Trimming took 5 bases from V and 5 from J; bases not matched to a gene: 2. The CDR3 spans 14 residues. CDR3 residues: CASSRQGATGELFF. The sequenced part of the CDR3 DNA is TGTGCCAGCAGCCGACAGGGGGCTACCGGGGAG. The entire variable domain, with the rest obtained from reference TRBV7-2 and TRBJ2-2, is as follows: GAGVSQSPSNKVTEKGKDVELRCDPISGHTALYWYRQSLGQGLEFLIYFQGNSAPDKSGLPSDRFSAERTGGSVSTLTIQRTQQEDSAVYLCASSRQGATGELFFGEGSRLTVL.

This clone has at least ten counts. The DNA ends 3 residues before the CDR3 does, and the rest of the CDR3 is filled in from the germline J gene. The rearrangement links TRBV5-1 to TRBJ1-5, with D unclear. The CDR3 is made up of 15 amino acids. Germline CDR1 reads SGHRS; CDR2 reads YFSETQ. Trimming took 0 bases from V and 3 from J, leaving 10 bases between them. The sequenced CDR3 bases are TGCGCCAGCAGCTTGGGTCCGAACTCCAATCAGCCC. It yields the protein CASSLGPNSNQP. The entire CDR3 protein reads CASSLGPNSNQPQHF.

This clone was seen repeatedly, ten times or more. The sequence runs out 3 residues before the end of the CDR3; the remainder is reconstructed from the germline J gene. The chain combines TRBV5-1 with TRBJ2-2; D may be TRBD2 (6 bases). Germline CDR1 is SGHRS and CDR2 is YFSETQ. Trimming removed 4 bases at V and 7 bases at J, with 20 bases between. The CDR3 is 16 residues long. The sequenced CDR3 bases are TGCGCCAGCAGCAGGGCGGGATCATTAGCGGACGGGGAG. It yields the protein CASSRAGSLADGE. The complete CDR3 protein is CASSRAGSLADGELFF.

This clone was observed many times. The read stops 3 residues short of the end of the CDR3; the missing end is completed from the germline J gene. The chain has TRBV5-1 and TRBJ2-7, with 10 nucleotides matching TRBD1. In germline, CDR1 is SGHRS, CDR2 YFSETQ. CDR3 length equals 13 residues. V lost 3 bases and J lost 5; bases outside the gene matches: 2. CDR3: CASSSGTGDEQYF. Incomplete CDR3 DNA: TGCGCCAGCAGCTCCGGGACAGGGGACGAG.

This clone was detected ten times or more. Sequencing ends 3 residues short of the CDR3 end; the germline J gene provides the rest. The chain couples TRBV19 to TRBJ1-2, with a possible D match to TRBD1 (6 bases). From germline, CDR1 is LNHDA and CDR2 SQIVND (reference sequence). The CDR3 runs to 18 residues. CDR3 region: CASSLIDDRYKTRTGYTF. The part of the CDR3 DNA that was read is TGTGCCAGTAGTTTGATTGACGACAGGTACAAAACTCGGACGGGC. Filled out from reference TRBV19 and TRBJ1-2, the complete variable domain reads DGGITQSPKYLFRKEGQNVTLSCEQNLNHDAMYWYRQDPGQGLRLIYYSQIVNDFQKGDIAEGYSVSREKKESFPLTVTSAQKNPTAFYLCASSLIDDRYKTRTGYTFGSGTRLTVV.

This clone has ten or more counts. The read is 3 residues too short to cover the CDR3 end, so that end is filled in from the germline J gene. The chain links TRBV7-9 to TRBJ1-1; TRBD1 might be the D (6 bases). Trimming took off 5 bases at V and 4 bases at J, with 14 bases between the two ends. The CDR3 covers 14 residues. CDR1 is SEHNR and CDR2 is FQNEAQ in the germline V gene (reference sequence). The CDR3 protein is CASSPQGGGTEAFF. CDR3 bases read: TGTGCCAGCAGCCCACAGGGAGGGGGCACTGAA.

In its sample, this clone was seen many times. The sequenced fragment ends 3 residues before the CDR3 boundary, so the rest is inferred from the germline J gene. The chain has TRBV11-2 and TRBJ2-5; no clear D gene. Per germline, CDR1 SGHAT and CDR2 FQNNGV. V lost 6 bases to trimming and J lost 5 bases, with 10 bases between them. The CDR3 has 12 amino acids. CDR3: CASSPSTETQYF. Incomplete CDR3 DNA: TGTGCCAGCAGTCCTAGTACGGAGACC.

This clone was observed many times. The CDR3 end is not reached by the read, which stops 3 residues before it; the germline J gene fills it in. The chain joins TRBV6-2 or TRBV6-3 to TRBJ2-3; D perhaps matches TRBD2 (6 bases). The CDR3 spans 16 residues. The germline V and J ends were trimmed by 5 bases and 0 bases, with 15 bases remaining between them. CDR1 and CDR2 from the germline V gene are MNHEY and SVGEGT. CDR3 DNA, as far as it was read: TGTGCCAGCAGTACCCCCGGGGGACCAAGCACAGATACG. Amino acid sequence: CASSTPGGPSTDT. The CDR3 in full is CASSTPGGPSTDTQYF.

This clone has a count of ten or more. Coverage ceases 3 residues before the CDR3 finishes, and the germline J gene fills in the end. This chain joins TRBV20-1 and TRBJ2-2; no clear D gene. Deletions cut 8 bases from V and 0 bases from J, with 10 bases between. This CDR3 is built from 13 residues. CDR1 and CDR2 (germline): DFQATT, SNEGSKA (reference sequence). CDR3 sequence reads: CSSTPANTGELFF. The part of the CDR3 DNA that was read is TGCAGTTCGACACCAGCGAACACCGGGGAG.

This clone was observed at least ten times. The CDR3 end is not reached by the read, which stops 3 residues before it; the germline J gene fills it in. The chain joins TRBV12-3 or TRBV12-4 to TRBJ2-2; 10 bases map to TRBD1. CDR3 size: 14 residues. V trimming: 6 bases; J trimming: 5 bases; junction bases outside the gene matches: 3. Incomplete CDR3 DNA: TGTGCCAGCAGGGGGACAGGGGCAACCGGGGAG. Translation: CASRGTGATGE. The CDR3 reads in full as CASRGTGATGELFF.

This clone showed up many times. CDR3 DNA (partial): TGTGCCAGCAGGGAGCTAGGAGCCTCCTATGGC. Its protein is CASRELGASYG. The full CDR3 protein is CASRELGASYGYTF. The V gene is TRBV2, the J gene TRBJ1-2, with D hard to call. From the germline J gene comes the end of the CDR3, since the read stops 3 residues before it. The V gene lost 6 bases and the J gene lost 4 bases, with 15 bases spanning the gap. This CDR3 is 14 amino acids long. CDR1 is SNHLY, CDR2 FYNNEI, per germline.

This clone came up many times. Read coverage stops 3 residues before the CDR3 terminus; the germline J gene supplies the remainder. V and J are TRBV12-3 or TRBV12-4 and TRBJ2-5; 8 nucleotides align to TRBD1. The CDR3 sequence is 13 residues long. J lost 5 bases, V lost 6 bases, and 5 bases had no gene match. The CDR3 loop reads CASSQGAVETQYF. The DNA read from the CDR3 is TGTGCCAGCAGCCAGGGGGCCGTGGAGACC.

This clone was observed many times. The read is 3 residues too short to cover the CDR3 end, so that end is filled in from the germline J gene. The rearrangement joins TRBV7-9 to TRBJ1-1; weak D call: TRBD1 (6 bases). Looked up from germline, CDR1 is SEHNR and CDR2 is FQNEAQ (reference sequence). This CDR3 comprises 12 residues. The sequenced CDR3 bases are TGTGCCAGCAGCTTAACAGGGTATGCA. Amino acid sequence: CASSLTGYA. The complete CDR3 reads CASSLTGYAAFF.

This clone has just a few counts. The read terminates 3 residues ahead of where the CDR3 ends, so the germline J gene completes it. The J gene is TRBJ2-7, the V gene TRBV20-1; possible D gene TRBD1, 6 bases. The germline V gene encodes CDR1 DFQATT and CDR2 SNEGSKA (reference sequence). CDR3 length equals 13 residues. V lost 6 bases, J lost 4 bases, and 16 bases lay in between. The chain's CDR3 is CSAIPGQAYEQYF. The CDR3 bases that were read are TGCAGTGCCATTCCGGGACAAGCTTACGAG.

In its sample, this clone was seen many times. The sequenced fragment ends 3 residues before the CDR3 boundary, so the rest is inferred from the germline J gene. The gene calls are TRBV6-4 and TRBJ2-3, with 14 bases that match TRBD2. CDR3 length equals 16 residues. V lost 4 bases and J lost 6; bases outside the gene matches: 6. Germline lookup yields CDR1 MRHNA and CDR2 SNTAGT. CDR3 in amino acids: CASSVGTSGSADTQYF. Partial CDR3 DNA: TGTGCCAGCAGTGTCGGGACTAGCGGGAGCGCGGATACG.

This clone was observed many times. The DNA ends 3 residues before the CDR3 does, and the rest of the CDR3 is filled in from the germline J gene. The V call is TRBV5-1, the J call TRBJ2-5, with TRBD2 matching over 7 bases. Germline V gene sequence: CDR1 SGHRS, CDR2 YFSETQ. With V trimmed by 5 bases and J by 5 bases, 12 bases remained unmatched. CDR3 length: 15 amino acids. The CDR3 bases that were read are TGCGCCAGCAGTGGGGAGGGGTTTGAAGGGGAGACC. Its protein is CASSGEGFEGET. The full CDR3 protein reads CASSGEGFEGETQYF.

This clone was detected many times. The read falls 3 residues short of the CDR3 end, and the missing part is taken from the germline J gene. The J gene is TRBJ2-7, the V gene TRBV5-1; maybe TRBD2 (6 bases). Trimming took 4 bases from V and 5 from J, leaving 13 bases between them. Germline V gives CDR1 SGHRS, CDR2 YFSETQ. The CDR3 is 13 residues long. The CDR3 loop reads CASSKGTSDEQYF. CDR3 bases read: TGCGCCAGCAGCAAAGGGACTTCCGACGAG. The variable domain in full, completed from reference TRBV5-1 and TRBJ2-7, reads KAGVTQTPRYLIKTRGQQVTLSCSPISGHRSVSWYQQTPGQGLQFLFEYFSETQRNKGNFPGRFSGRQFSNSRSEMNVSTLELGDSALYLCASSKGTSDEQYFGPGTRLTVT.